This T cell receptor (beta chain) appears in the sequencing data of a study of T cell clonality in common variable immunodeficiency. Germline trimming cut 1 base from V and 3 bases from J; bases unmatched to any gene: 4. CDR1 and CDR2 from the germline V gene are SGHTA and FQGNSA. This CDR3 is 15 amino acids long. Regarding the study as a whole: TCRbeta clonality was increased in CVID versus healthy controls. In common variable immunodeficiency, TCR beta chains reportedly carried fewer deletions and N-nucleotide insertions. Fewer TCRbeta clones were shared among CVID subjects than controls. What drives increased CVID clonality needs T cell subpopulation sequencing.

Generated by immunoSEQ multiplex PCR, the TCRdb table keeps only in-frame clones and is missing some. The sample is made up of 45,000 to 70,000 clones, none counted only once. This clone was observed at least ten times. Antigen: not known. The missing CDR3 end, 3 residues past where the read stops, is filled in from the germline J gene. This clonotype originated in a person aged 18 to 75 in good health. The specimen sequenced was peripheral blood mononuclear cells. The chain has TRBV7-2 and TRBJ2-7, with 9 bases lining up with TRBD2. CDR3 residues: CASSLVSSGNYEQYF. The part of the CDR3 DNA that was read is TGTGCCAGCAGCTTAGTGTCTAGCGGGAACTACGAG. The full variable domain, its missing parts supplied by reference TRBV7-2 and TRBJ2-7, is GAGVSQSPSNKVTEKGKDVELRCDPISGHTALYWYRQSLGQGLEFLIYFQGNSAPDKSGLPSDRFSAERTGGSVSTLTIQRTQQEDSAVYLCASSLVSSGNYEQYFGPGTRLTVT.